One and the same sample provided the 21 T cell receptor beta chains below, sequenced in a study of blood T cells in healthy people across ages. With a J-beta primer mix and a sample-barcoded 5' primer, a second PCR ran 7 to 11 cycles. TCRdb ran MiXCR on the 5' RACE reads and lists one entry per CDR3 protein. The data show about 1.6 million distinct CDR3 sequences, with about 35% seen just once and about 10% held by the top ten. Sequenced: blood. The origin of the receptors is a woman in her twenties or thirties in good health.

This clonotype showed up just a few times. This chain uses TRBV12-3 or TRBV12-4 with TRBJ2-3; 11 positions agree with TRBD2. The CDR3 spans 16 residues. Trimming cost V 3 bases and J 3 bases; bases outside gene matches: 5. CDR3 sequence reads: CASSFTSGSLTDTQYF. Written as DNA, the CDR3 is TGTGCCAGCAGTTTCACTAGCGGGAGTCTGACAGATACGCAGTATTTT.

The chain recombines TRBV27 with TRBJ2-7, with D perhaps TRBD2 (6 bases). CDR1 and CDR2 (germline): MNHEY, SMNVEV (reference sequence). The length of the CDR3 is 16 residues. V was cut by 4 bases and J by 2 bases, with 18 bases left in between. This chain's CDR3 is CASSYSFGGEAYEQYF. CDR3 nucleotide sequence: TGTGCCAGCAGTTATTCGTTTGGAGGGGAGGCCTACGAGCAGTACTTC.

This clonotype was counted at least ten times. This chain connects TRBV29-1 to TRBJ2-1, with 7 bases fitting TRBD2. The CDR3 covers 15 residues. Germline lookup yields CDR1 SQVTM and CDR2 ANQGSEA. The ends lost 4 bases at V and 8 bases at J; junction bases unmatched: 14. The CDR3 reads CSVGMREWGTDEQFF. CDR3 bases: TGCAGCGTTGGGATGCGGGAGTGGGGTACGGATGAGCAGTTCTTC.

Comments on this clonotype: One end of the junction does not line up with germline, which may come from a read error. The chain uses TRBV15 and TRBJ1-2, with a weak D call TRBD1 (5 bases). The CDR3 is made up of 13 amino acids. Germline CDR1 LNHNV, CDR2 YYDKDF (reference sequence). CDR3 region: CATSRDRVYGSTF. The CDR3 DNA reads as TGTGCCACCAGCAGAGACAGGGTCTATGGCTCCACCTTC.

This clonotype was seen more than once but under ten times. A read error is possible here, since a much larger clone lies one base away. The J gene is TRBJ2-7, the V gene TRBV20-1; a possible D gene is TRBD2 (5 bases). The CDR3 is made up of 13 amino acids. CDR1 is DFQATT and CDR2 is SNEGSKA in the germline V gene (reference sequence). Trimming pared 5 bases from V and 0 bases from J, leaving 11 bases between. CDR3 bases: TGCAGTGCTGGAGGTCGGAGCTCCTACGAGCAGTACTTC. Its translation: CSAGGRSSYEQYF.

In the case of this clonotype: This likely traces to a read error, being one base from a far larger clone. V is TRBV3-1 and J is TRBJ2-5; D gene unclear. Germline loops: CDR1 LGHDT, CDR2 YNNKEL (reference sequence). CDR3 length equals 12 residues. The chain's CDR3 is CASCQVEETQYF. The CDR3 bases are TGTGCCAGCTGCCAAGTCGAAGAGACCCAGTACTTC.

The sample holds a few counts of this clonotype. The chain recombines TRBV27 with TRBJ1-1; D gene unclear. This CDR3 is built from 12 residues. Trimming stripped 10 bases from V and 1 base from J, with 10 bases between. Germline CDR1 MNHEY, CDR2 SMNVEV (reference sequence). CDR3 nucleotides: TGTGCCACCGCGGACGGGAACACTGAAGCTTTCTTT. Protein product: CATADGNTEAFF.

This clonotype was counted at least ten times. The chain carries TRBV10-3 and TRBJ2-6; D is uncertain. CDR1 is ENHRY and CDR2 is SYGVKD in the germline V gene. The germline V and J ends were trimmed by 0 bases and 2 bases, with 5 bases remaining between them. This CDR3 has 15 amino acids. The chain's CDR3 is CAISESVTGANVLTF. The CDR3 DNA sequence: TGTGCCATCAGTGAGTCGGTCACTGGGGCCAACGTCCTGACTTTC.

A word on this clonotype: The junction does not match germline at one end; this may be a read error. This rearrangement joins TRBV25-1 to TRBJ2-1; TRBD2 is a possible D gene (7 bases). The CDR3 has 15 amino acids. CDR1 is MGHDK and CDR2 is SYGVNS in the germline V gene. CDR3 in amino acids: CTSRGGEGLVDEQFF. The CDR3 DNA is TGTACCAGCAGGGGAGGGGAGGGCCTTGTCGATGAGCAGTTCTTC.

In this sample, this clonotype turned up once. The chain couples TRBV20-1 to TRBJ1-2; maybe TRBD1 (5 bases). V dropped 3 bases and J dropped 4 bases, with 15 bases sitting between them. The CDR3 has 14 amino acids. Germline V gene lookup returns CDR1 DFQATT and CDR2 SNEGSKA (reference sequence). DNA of the CDR3: TGCAGTGCTAGTGGGGCTCTGCTAGGCTATGGCTACACCTTC. Protein sequence: CSASGALLGYGYTF.

Notes on this clonotype: Possible read error: a much larger clone is one base away. The chain carries TRBV4-2 and TRBJ2-3; the match to TRBD1 covers 9 bases. The CDR3 covers 15 residues. The germline gives CDR1 LGHNA, CDR2 YNFKEQ. CDR3 in amino acids: CANSPPGQGPDTQYF. The DNA for the CDR3 is TGTGCCAACAGCCCGCCAGGACAGGGGCCAGATACGCAGTATTTT.

The chain recombines TRBV5-1 with TRBJ1-1; TRBD1 is a possible D gene (5 bases). This CDR3 has 15 residues. The ends were cut back, 4 bases at V and 2 bases at J, with 15 bases in the middle. Per the germline V gene, CDR1 is SGHRS and CDR2 is YFSETQ. CDR3 sequence reads: CASSLEGKTNTEAFF. DNA for the CDR3: TGCGCCAGCAGCCTGGAGGGGAAAACCAACACTGAAGCTTTCTTT.

Comments on this clonotype: At one end the junction does not follow the germline gene, possibly because of a read error. The chain uses TRBV20-1 and TRBJ2-5; D tentatively reads TRBD1 or TRBD2 (5 bases each). Germline-derived CDR1 and CDR2 are DFQATT and SNEGSKA (reference sequence). CDR3 length: 12 residues. The CDR3 nucleotides are TGCAGTGCTGGGGACCGCCAAGGGACCCAGTACTTC. This codes for CSAGDRQGTQYF.

The chain uses TRBV7-8 and TRBJ2-5; tentatively, D is TRBD2 (5 bases). Germline V gives CDR1 SGHVS, CDR2 FQNEAQ. Trimming removed 5 bases from V and 5 bases from J, with 15 bases in between. The CDR3 runs to 14 residues. CDR3: CASSHARGSETQYF. The CDR3 coding sequence is TGTGCCAGCAGCCACGCTCGGGGATCGGAGACCCAGTACTTC.

The chain links TRBV7-9 to TRBJ1-6; D gene unclear. The CDR3 totals 11 residues. The V gene's germline CDR1 is SEHNR and CDR2 FQNEAQ (reference sequence). Trimming left V 7 bases short and J 10 bases short, with 8 bases between. The CDR3 protein is CASTLDSPLHF. In nucleotides, the CDR3 is TGTGCCAGCACCCTGGACTCACCCCTCCACTTT.

The CDR3 region has the DNA TGCGCCAGAAGAGAAGTAGGTAGCACAGATACGCAGTATTTT. This encodes CARREVGSTDTQYF. The V call is TRBV5-1, the J call TRBJ2-3; D call uncertain. V was cut by 8 bases and J by 0 bases, with 13 bases left in between. This CDR3 is built from 14 residues. Germline CDR1 and CDR2: SGHRS and YFSETQ.

The chain employs TRBV4-1 and TRBJ2-3; weak D call: TRBD2 (5 bases). Germline assignment: CDR1 MGHRA and CDR2 YSYEKL. With 4 bases removed from V and 6 bases from J, the gap between germline ends came to 29 bases. The length of the CDR3 is 19 residues. CDR3 sequence reads: CASSRYPMGAPKTLDTQYF. CDR3 bases: TGCGCCAGCAGCCGTTACCCTATGGGAGCCCCAAAGACATTGGATACGCAGTATTTT.

This clonotype was seen only a few times. The V gene is TRBV10-2, the J gene TRBJ1-4; D not resolved. CDR3 length equals 15 residues. Germline V gene lookup returns CDR1 WSHSY and CDR2 SAAADI. Trimming stripped 6 bases from V and 4 bases from J, with 15 bases between. DNA for the CDR3: TGCGCCAGCAGGGAAGGGTCAGGCGATAATGAAAAACTGTTTTTT. Protein sequence: CASREGSGDNEKLFF.

This clonotype occurred many times. This rearrangement joins TRBV29-1 to TRBJ2-1; D uncertain. Germline V gene data show CDR1 as SQVTM and CDR2 as ANQGSEA. This CDR3 is built from 11 residues. The ends were cut back, 4 bases at V and 9 bases at J, with 10 bases in the middle. CDR3 region: CSVARGSEQFF. CDR3 coding DNA: TGCAGCGTTGCTCGAGGAAGTGAGCAGTTCTTC.

In this sample, this clonotype turned up once. This chain joins TRBV27 and TRBJ1-5; the D is unclear. V was cut by 3 bases and J by 6 bases, with 15 bases left in between. Per germline, CDR1 MNHEY and CDR2 SMNVEV (reference sequence). The CDR3 has 15 amino acids. DNA of the CDR3: TGTGCCAGCAGTTTGTCTTCCGGACGTGTTCAGCCCCAGCATTTT. It specifies CASSLSSGRVQPQHF.

V gene TRBV20-1 combines with J gene TRBJ2-4; D is possibly TRBD1 (5 bases). Looked up from germline, CDR1 is DFQATT and CDR2 is SNEGSKA (reference sequence). V was trimmed by 0 bases and J by 6 bases, leaving 9 bases between them. CDR3 length: 13 amino acids. The chain's CDR3 is CSARDARVNIQYF. Written as DNA, the CDR3 is TGCAGTGCTAGAGATGCCAGGGTAAACATTCAGTACTTC.